This T cell receptor beta chain was captured in a study of control samples from healthy donors and cancer patients. Repertoires were generated with immunoSEQ multiplex PCR, while TCRdb's copy carries only in-frame clones and drops some. The sample shows tens of thousands of clones, around 84% of them seen only once. V lost 5 bases, J lost 4 bases, and 9 bases lay in between. Per germline, CDR1 MNHEY and CDR2 SVGEGT. The CDR3 is made up of 12 amino acids. In its sample, this clone was seen a few times. The sample holds other DNA sequences that translate to the same CDR3. Sequenced: blood. The origin of this receptor is a man aged 50 or older in good health. The V call is TRBV6-2 or TRBV6-3, the J call TRBJ2-7; D may be TRBD1 (6 bases). The CDR3 here is CASSPQGYEQYF. The CDR3 bases are TGTGCCAGCAGTCCACAGGGATACGAGCAGTACTTC.